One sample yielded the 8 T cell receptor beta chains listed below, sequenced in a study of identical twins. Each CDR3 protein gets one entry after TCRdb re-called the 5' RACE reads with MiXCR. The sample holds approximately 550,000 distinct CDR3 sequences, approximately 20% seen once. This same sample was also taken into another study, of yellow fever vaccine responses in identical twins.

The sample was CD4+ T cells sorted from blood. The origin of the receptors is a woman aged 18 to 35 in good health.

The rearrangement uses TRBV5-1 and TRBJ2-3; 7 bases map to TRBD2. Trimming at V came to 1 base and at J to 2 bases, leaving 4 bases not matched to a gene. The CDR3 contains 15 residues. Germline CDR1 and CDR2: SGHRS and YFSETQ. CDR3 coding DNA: TGCGCCAGCAGCTTGAGCGGGGACTCCACAGATACGCAGTATTTT. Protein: CASSLSGDSTDTQYF.

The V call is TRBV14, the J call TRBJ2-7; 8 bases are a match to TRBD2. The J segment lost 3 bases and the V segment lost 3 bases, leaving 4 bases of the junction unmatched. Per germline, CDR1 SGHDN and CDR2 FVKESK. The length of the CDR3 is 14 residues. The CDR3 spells CASSQLAGIYEQYF. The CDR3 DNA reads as TGTGCCAGCAGCCAGTTAGCGGGAATCTACGAGCAGTACTTC.

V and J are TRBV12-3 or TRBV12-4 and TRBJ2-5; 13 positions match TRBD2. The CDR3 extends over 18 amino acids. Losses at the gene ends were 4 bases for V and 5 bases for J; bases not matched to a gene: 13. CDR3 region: CASSSQLAGGRHFETQYF. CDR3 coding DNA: TGTGCCAGCAGTTCCCAACTAGCGGGAGGGAGGCATTTCGAGACCCAGTACTTC.

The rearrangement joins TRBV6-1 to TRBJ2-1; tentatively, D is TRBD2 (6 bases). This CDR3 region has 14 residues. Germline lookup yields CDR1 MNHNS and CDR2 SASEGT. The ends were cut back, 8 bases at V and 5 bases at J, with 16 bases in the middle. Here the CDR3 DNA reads TGTGCCAGCCGGGGGATGTCCGGGGACAATGAGCAGTTCTTC. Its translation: CASRGMSGDNEQFF.

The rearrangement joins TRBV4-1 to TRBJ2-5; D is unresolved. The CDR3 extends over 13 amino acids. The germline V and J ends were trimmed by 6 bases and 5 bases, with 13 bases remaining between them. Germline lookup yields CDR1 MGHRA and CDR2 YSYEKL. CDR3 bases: TGCGCCAGCAGTACCGCCCCGGTGGAGACCCAGTACTTC. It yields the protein CASSTAPVETQYF.

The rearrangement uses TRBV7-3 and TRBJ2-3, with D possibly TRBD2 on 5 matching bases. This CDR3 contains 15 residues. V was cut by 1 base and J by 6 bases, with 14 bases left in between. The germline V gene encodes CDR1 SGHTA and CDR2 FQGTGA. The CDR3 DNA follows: TGTGCCAGCAGCTTAAATGGTCTAGCTGGGGATACGCAGTATTTT. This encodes CASSLNGLAGDTQYF.

The CDR3, as DNA: TGTGCCAGCTCCCGGGACAGTTTGAAGAATGAGCAGTTCTTC. This sequence encodes CASSRDSLKNEQFF. This chain links TRBV6-1 with TRBJ2-1, with 7 bases identical to TRBD1. V trimming: 8 bases; J trimming: 7 bases; junction bases outside the gene matches: 11. Germline V gene lookup returns CDR1 MNHNS and CDR2 SASEGT. The CDR3 sequence is 14 residues long.

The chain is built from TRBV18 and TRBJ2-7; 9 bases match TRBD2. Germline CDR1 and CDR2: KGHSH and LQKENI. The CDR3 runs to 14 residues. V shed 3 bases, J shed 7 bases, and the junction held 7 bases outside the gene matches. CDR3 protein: CASSPSGRPVEQYF. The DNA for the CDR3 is TGTGCCAGCTCACCGAGCGGGAGGCCCGTGGAGCAGTACTTC.